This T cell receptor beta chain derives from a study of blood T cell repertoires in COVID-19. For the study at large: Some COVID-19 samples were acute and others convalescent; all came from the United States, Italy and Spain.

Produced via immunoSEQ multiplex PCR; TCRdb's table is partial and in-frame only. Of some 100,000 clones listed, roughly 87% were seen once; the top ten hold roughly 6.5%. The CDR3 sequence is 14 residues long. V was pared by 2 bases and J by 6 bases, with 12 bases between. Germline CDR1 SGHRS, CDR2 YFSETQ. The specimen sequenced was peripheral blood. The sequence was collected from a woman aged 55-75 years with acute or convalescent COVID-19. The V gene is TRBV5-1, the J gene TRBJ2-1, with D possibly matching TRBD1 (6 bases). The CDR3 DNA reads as TGCGCCAGCAGCTTCGGACAGTCCGGCAATGAGCAGTTCTTC. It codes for CASSFGQSGNEQFF.